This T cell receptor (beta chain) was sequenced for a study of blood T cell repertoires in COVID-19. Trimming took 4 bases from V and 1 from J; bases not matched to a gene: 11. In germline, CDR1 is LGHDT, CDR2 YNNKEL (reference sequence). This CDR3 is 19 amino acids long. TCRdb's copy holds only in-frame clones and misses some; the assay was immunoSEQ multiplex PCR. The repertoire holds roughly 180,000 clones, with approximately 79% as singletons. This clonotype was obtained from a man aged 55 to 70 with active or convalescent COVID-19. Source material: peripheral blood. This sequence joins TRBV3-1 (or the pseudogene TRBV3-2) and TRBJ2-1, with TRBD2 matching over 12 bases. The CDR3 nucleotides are TGTGCCAGCAGCCTGACAATCCTAGCGGGAGGGCCGTCCTACAATGAGCAGTTCTTC. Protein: CASSLTILAGGPSYNEQFF.